Described below is a single TCR beta chain sequence and its context. Its antigen is unknown. The use of genomic DNA as template underpinned the TCR beta VDJ and CDR3 profiling. TCRdb fed the reads into MiXCR, producing one record per CDR3 protein. The table has approximately 200,000 distinct CDR3 sequences, less than 60% seen once; the top ten hold just under 20%. The germline V and J ends were trimmed by 0 bases and 4 bases, with 18 bases remaining between them. This CDR3 contains 17 residues. Germline assignment: CDR1 MNHEY and CDR2 SVGAGI. These data originate in a study of CD8+CD57+ T cells in acquired aplastic anemia. Across the study: Each DNA sample taken from sorted CD4+ and CD8+ cells came to approximately 3 ug on average. Whole-study results and caveats: Significant differences in CD8+ Simpson's diversity were not observed between patients and controls. Patients and controls were found to share 25 to 30 CD8+ CDR3 sequences.

Selection for sequencing was limited to patients who had shown CD8+CD57+ cell expansion by flow cytometry. Untreated patients provided the blood samples, with no therapy given before sampling. The sample was sorted CD4+, CD8+, or CD8+CD57+ T cells (not recorded which) from PBMCs. This clonotype was obtained from a human donor with aplastic anemia. The chain couples TRBV6-5 to TRBJ1-2; a weak D match, TRBD1 (6 bases). The CDR3 coding sequence is TGTGCCAGCAGTTACTCTATGGTTGCGGGGGGCGGCTATGGCTACACCTTC. Its translation is CASSYSMVAGGGYGYTF.